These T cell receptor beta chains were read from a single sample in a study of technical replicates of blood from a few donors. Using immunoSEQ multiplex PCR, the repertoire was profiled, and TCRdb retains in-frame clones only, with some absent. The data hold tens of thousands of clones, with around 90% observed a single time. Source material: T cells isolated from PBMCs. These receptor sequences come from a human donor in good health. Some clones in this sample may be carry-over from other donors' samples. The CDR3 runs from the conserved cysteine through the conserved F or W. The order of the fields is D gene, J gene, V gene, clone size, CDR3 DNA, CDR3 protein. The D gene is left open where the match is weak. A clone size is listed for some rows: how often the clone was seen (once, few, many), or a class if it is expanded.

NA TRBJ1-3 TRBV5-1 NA TGCGCCAGCAGCAAGGACACCCTATTCTCTGGAAACACCATATATTTT CASSKDTLFSGNTIYF
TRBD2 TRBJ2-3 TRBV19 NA TGTGCCAGTAGTATAGCCCTAGCGGGAAGAACGCAGTATTTT CASSIALAGRTQYF
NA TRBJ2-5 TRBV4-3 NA TGCGCCAGCAGCCAAGAAAGGGGTCAAGAGACCCAGTACTTC CASSQERGQETQYF
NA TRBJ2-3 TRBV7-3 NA TGTGCCAGCAGCTTAACGGGAGATGGTGATACGCAGTATTTT CASSLTGDGDTQYF
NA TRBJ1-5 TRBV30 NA TGTGCCTGGAGTCGGGGATTTAGCAATCAGCCCCAGCATTTT CAWSRGFSNQPQHF
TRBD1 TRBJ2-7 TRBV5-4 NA TGTGCCAGCAGCGACGGGACAGGGAGATATAGGGGATCCTACGAGCAGTACTTC CASSDGTGRYRGSYEQYF
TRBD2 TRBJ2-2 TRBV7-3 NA TGTGCCAGCAGCTTAGGGACTAGCCGGAACACCGGGGAGCTGTTTTTT CASSLGTSRNTGELFF
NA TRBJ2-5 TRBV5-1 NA TGCGCCAGCAGCTCCGGGACTCAGAAGGAGACCCAGTACTTC CASSSGTQKETQYF
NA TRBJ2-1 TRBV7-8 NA TGTGCCAGCAGCTCGTTCAATGAGCAGTTCTTC CASSSFNEQFF
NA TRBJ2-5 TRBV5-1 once TGCGCCAGCAGCCAGACTAGTCAAGAGACCCAGTACTTC CASSQTSQETQYF
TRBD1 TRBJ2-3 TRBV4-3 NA TGCGCCAACAGCCGAGAGACAGGGCGTGAAGATACGCAGTATTTT CANSRETGREDTQYF
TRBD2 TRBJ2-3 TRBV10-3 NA TGTGCCCTCGGACTAGCGGGATCAGATACGCAGTATTTT CALGLAGSDTQYF
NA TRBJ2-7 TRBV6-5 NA TGTGCCAGCAGTTACCTAGACGGGGGAGTCTACGAGCAGTACTTC CASSYLDGGVYEQYF
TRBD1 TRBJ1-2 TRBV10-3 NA TGTGCCATCAGTGAGTCTGGCAGGGGGCTTAACGGCTACACCTTC CAISESGRGLNGYTF
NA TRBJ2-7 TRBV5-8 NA TGTGCCAGCACCCCCCGCCCGGGAACCTACGAGCAGTACTTC CASTPRPGTYEQYF
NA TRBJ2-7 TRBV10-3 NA TGTGCCATCCGAACGGAGGGCTACGAGCAGTACTTC CAIRTEGYEQYF
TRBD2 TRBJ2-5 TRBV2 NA TGTGCCAGCAGTGTATTTCGGCTAGCGGGAGGACAAGAGACCCAGTACTTC CASSVFRLAGGQETQYF
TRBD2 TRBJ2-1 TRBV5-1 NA TGCGCCAGCAGCTCCCAACGACTAGCGGGAGGCTCCTACAATGAGCAGTTCTTC CASSSQRLAGGSYNEQFF
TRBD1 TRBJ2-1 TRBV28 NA TGTGCCAGCAATCTCCCCGGGACAGGTCTCCGGGTCAATGAGCAGTTCTTC CASNLPGTGLRVNEQFF
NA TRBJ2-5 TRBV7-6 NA TGTGCCAGCAGCTCTGACATATCAGGGTTGGGAGAGACCCAGTACTTC CASSSDISGLGETQYF
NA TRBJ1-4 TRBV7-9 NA TGTGCCAGCAGCTTCGGGGGAACTAATGAAAAACTGTTTTTT CASSFGGTNEKLFF
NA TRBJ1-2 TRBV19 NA TGTGCCAGTAGTATTTCTGGTCTACGTTATGGCTACACCTTC CASSISGLRYGYTF